This T cell receptor beta chain was profiled in a study of regulatory T cells in long-lasting Graves disease. Building of the TCR beta libraries involved iRepertoire HTBI primers and Arm-PCR of CDR3 regions. Via MiXCR, TCRdb re-called the multiplex PCR reads, giving one row per CDR3 protein. The sample records almost 350,000 distinct CDR3 sequences, around a fifth being singletons. Concerning this clonotype itself: Its target is not known.

Regarding the study as a whole: Persistent patients had more shared public clonotypes (roughly 2,500) than new patients (966).

The time point here: persistent/refractory GD, antithyroid drugs over 5 years with positive TRAb. Making the TCR library involved RNA that had been extracted from PBMCs. This sample comprised peripheral blood mononuclear cells (PBMCs), obtained when the disease was refractory, from a patient treated with antithyroid drugs. This sequence originates from a female donor with Graves disease.

CDR3 DNA sequence: TGTGCCAGCAGCCTACAGGGGACTACCTACGAGCAGTACTTC. Translating gives CASSLQGTTYEQYF. The chain links TRBV3-1 to TRBJ2-7, with D perhaps assigned TRBD1 or TRBD2 (7 bases each). CDR1 LGHDT and CDR2 YNNKEL come from the germline V gene (reference sequence). CDR3 length: 14 amino acids. The ends were cut back, 4 bases at V and 2 bases at J, with 12 bases in the middle.